The clone carrying this T cell receptor beta chain was observed once. Its matching antigen is unknown. The data stem from a study of cytomegalovirus exposure and HLA in healthy donors. V gave up 5 bases and J gave up 0 bases, with 11 bases separating them. The CDR3 totals 15 residues. Germline V gene data show CDR1 as MNHNS and CDR2 as SASEGT. Findings and caveats of the study: Other equally common chains were less clonally expanded than HLA-associated TCR beta chains, a later analysis showed.

Vbeta (60) and Jbeta (13) primers were used in the PCR. Assay: immunoSEQ multiplex PCR; the TCRdb copy retains only in-frame clones and omits some. The sample records 100,000 to 150,000 clones, approximately 74% being singletons. The V and J genes are TRBV6-1 and TRBJ1-5; maybe TRBD1 (5 bases). Sequenced sample: PBMCs. The receptor was derived from a male donor in good health and CMV-seronegative. The CDR3 reads CASSTATVSNQPQHF. The CDR3 nucleotides read TGTGCCAGCAGTACGGCGACAGTTAGCAATCAGCCCCAGCATTTT.